Below, one T cell receptor beta chain is given with its context. This sample was taken from a study of T cells after yellow fever vaccination. TCRdb re-called the 5' RACE reads with MiXCR, one entry per CDR3 protein. This table holds roughly 320,000 distinct CDR3 sequences, about 10% found once. This CDR3 spans 16 amino acids. The J segment lost 5 bases and the V segment lost 4 bases, leaving 10 bases of the junction unmatched. Here the sequenced sample was CD4+ T cells sorted from PBMCs, taken 45 days after the yellow fever booster vaccination. The TCR originated in a man younger than 35 who received the YFV17D yellow fever vaccine. The J gene is TRBJ2-7, the V gene TRBV12-3 or TRBV12-4; 11 bases fit TRBD1. CDR3 DNA sequence: TGTGCCAGCAGTTATAGGACAGGGGGCCGGCTGGACGAGCAGTACTTC. As protein: CASSYRTGGRLDEQYF.